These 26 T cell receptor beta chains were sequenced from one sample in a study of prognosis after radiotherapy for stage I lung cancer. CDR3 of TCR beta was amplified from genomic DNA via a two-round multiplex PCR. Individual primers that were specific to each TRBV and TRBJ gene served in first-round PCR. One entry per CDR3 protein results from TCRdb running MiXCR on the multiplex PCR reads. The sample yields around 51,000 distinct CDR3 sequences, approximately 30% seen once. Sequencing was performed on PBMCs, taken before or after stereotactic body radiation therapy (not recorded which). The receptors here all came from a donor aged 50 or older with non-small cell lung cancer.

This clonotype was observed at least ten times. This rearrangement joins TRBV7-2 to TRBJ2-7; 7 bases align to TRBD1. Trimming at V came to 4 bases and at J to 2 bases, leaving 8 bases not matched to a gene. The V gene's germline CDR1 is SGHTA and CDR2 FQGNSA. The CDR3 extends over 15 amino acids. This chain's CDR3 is CASSSGPGTAYEQYF. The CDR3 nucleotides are TGTGCCAGCAGCTCCGGCCCCGGGACAGCCTACGAGCAGTACTTC.

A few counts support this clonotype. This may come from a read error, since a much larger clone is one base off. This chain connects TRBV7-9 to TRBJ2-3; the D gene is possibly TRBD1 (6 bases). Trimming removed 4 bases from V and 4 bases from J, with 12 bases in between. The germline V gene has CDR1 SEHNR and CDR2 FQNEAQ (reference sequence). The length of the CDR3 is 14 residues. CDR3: CASSSTGIADTQYF. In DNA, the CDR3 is TGTGCCAGCAGCTCCACAGGGATCGCAGATACGCAGTATTTT.

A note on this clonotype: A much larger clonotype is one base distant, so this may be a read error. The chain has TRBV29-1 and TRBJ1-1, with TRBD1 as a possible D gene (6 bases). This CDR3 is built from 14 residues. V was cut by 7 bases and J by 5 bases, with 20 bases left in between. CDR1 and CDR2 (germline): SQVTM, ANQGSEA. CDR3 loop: CSALRTVGGTEAFF. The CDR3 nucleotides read TGCAGCGCGCTAAGGACAGTGGGGGGGACTGAAGCTTTCTTT.

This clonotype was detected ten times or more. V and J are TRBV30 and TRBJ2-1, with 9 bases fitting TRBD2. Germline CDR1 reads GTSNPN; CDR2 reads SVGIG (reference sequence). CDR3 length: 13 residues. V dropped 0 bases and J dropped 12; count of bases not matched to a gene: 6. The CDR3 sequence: CAWSVGGRGGQFF. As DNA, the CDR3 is TGTGCCTGGAGTGTCGGCGGGAGGGGTGGGCAGTTCTTC.

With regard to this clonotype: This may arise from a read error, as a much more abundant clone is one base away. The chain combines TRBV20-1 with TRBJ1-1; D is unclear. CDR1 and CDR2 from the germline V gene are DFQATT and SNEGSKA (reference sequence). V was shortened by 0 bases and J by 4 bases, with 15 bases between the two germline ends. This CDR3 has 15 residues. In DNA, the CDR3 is TGCAGTGCTAGAGACCCTAGTTTCATGGGCACTGAAGCTTTCTTT. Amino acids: CSARDPSFMGTEAFF.

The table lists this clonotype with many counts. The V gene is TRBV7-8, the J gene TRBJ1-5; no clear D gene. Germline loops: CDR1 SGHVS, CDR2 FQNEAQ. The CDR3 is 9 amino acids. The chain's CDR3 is CNSNQPQHF. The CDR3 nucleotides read TGTAATAGCAATCAGCCCCAGCATTTT.

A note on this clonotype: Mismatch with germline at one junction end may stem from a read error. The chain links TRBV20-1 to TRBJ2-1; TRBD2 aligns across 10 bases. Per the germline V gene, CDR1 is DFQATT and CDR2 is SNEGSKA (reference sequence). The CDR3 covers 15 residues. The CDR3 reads CSARERTSGSDEQLF. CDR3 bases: TGCAGTGCTAGAGAGAGGACTAGCGGATCCGATGAGCAGTTATTC.

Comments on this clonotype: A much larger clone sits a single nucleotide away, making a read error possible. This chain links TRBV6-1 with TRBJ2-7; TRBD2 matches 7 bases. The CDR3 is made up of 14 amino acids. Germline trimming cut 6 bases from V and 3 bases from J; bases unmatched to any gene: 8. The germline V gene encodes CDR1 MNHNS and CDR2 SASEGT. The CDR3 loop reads CASRLSGISYEQYF. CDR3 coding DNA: TGTGCCAGCAGATTGAGCGGGATAAGCTACGAGCAGTACTTC.

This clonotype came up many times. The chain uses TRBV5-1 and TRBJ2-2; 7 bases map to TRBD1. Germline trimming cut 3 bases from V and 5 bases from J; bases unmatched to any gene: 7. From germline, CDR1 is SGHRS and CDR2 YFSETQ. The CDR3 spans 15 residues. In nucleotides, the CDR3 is TGCGCCAGCAGCTCCGGGACAGCGCCTACCGGGGAGCTGTTTTTT. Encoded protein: CASSSGTAPTGELFF.

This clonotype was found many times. For the CDR3, the DNA is TGTGCCTGGAGTGTAGGGTACTCGAACGGGTATGAGCAGTTCTTC. As protein: CAWSVGYSNGYEQFF. V gene TRBV30 combines with J gene TRBJ2-1; D gene ambiguous. This CDR3 has 15 residues. V was shortened by 0 bases and J by 8 bases, with 17 bases between the two germline ends. Looked up from germline, CDR1 is GTSNPN and CDR2 is SVGIG (reference sequence).

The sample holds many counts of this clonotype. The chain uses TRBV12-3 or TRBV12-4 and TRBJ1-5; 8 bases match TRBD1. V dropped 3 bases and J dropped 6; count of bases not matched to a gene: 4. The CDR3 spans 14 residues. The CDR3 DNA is TGTGCCAGCAGTTTCAGACAGGGGTTTCAGCCCCAGCATTTT. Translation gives CASSFRQGFQPQHF.

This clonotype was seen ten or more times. The CDR3 reads CASSPSGRFFREQFF. The CDR3 region has the DNA TGTGCCAGCAGCCCTAGCGGGAGGTTTTTTCGGGAGCAGTTCTTC. This chain joins TRBV7-2 and TRBJ2-1, with 11 bases matching TRBD2. The germline V gene encodes CDR1 SGHTA and CDR2 FQGNSA. This CDR3 spans 15 amino acids. V lost 5 bases, J lost 10 bases, and 10 bases stayed unmatched.

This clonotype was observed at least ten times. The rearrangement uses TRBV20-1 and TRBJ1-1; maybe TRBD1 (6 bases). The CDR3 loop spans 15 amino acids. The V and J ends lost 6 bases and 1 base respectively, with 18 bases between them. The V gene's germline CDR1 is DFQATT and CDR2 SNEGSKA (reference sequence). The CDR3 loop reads CSARPSRGWNTEAFF. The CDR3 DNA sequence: TGCAGTGCCAGACCATCCAGGGGATGGAACACTGAAGCTTTCTTT.

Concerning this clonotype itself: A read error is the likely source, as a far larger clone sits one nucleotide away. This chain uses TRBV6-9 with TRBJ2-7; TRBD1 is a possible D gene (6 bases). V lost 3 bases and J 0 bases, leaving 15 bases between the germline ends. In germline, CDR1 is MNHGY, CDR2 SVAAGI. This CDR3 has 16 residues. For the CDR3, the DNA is TGTGCCAGCAGTTACTCATACCTACAGGGCTCCTACGAGCAGTACTTC. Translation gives CASSYSYLQGSYEQYF.

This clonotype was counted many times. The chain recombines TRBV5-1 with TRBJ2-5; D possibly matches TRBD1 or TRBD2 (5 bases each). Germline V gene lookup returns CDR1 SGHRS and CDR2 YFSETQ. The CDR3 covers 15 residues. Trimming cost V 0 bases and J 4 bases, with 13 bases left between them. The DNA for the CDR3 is TGCGCCAGCAGCTTGGGGGCTGTGAGGGGAGAGACCCAGTACTTC. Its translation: CASSLGAVRGETQYF. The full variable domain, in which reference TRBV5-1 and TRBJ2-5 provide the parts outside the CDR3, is KAGVTQTPRYLIKTRGQQVTLSCSPISGHRSVSWYQQTPGQGLQFLFEYFSETQRNKGNFPGRFSGRQFSNSRSEMNVSTLELGDSALYLCASSLGAVRGETQYFGPGTRLLVL.

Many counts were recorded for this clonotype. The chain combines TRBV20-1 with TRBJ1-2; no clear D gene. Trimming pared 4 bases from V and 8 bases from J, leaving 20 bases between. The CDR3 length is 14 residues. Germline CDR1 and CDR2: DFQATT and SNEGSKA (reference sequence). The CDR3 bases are TGCAGTGCTACCGACACCAACCAGCTGGGGGGCTACACCTTC. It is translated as CSATDTNQLGGYTF.

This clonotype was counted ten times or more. The CDR3 DNA reads as TGTGCCAGCAGTGTCGGGACAGGGGAGAAAGCTTTCTTT. As protein: CASSVGTGEKAFF. The chain combines TRBV6-2 or TRBV6-3 with TRBJ1-1; TRBD1 matches 10 bases. Germline V gives CDR1 MNHEY, CDR2 SVGEGT. This CDR3 has 13 amino acids. Unmatched junction bases numbered 6, after V lost 5 bases and J lost 9 bases.

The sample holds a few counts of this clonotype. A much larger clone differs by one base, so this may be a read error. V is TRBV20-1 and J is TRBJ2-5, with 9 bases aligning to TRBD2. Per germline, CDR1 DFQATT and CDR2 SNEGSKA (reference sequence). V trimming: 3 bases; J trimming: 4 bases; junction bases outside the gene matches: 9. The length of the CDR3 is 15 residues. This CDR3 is CSARARAGGRETQYF. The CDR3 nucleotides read TGCAGTGCTAGGGCGCGAGCGGGAGGACGAGAGACCCAGTACTTC.

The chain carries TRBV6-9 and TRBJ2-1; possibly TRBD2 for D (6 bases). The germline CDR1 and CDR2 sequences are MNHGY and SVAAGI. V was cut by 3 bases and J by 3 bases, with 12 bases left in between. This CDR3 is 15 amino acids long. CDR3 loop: CASSYRSGGYNEQFF. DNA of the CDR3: TGTGCCAGCAGTTACCGATCCGGGGGCTACAATGAGCAGTTCTTC.

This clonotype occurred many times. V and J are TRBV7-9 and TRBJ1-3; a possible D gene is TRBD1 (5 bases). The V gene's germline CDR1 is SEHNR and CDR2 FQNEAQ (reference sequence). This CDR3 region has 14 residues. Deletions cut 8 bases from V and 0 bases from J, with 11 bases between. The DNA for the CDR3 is TGTGCCAGCGGGCTGACAGTCTCTGGAAACACCATATATTTT. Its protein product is CASGLTVSGNTIYF. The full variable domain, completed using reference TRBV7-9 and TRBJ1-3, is DTGVSQNPRHKITKRGQNVTFRCDPISEHNRLYWYRQTLGQGPEFLTYFQNEAQLEKSRLLSDRFSAERPKGSFSTLEIQRTEQGDSAMYLCASGLTVSGNTIYFGEGSWLTVV.

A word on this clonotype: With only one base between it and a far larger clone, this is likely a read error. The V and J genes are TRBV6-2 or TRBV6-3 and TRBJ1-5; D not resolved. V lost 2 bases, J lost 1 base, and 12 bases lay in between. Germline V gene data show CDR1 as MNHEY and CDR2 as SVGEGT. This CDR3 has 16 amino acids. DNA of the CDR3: TGTGCCAGCAGTTACCGGACGGTTATGAGCAATCAGCCCCAGCATTTT. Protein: CASSYRTVMSNQPQHF.

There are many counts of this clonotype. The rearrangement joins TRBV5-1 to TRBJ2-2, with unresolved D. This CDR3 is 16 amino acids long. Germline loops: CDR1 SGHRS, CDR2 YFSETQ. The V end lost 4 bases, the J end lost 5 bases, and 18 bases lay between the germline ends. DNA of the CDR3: TGCGCCAGCAGCCCTGGGTCGGCAAAAGGGACCGGGGAGCTGTTTTTT. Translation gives CASSPGSAKGTGELFF.

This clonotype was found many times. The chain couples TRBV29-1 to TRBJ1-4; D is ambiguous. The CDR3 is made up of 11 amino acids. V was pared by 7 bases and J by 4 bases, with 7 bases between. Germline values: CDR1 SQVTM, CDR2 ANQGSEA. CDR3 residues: CSAWDNEKLFF. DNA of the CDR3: TGCAGCGCCTGGGATAATGAAAAACTGTTTTTT.

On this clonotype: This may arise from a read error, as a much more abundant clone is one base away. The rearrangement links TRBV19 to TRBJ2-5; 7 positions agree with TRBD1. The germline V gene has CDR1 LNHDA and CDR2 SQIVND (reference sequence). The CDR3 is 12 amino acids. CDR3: CASSIVQGPQCF. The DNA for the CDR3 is TGTGCCAGTAGTATAGTACAGGGGCCCCAGTGCTTC.

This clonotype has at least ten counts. CDR3 bases: TGTGCCAGCAGTTTTATTGGTCAGCCCCAGCATTTT. Amino acid sequence: CASSFIGQPQHF. This chain links TRBV27 with TRBJ1-5; D is ambiguous. This CDR3 comprises 12 residues. Germline assignment: CDR1 MNHEY and CDR2 SMNVEV (reference sequence). V was clipped by 3 bases and J by 6 bases, with 6 bases between them.

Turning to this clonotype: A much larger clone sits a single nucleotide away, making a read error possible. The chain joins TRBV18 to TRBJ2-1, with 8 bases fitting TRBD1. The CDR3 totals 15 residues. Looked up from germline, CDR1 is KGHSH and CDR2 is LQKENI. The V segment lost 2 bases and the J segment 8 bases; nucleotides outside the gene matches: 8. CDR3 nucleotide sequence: TGTGCCAGCTCACCAAGGACAGGGCGCGCGCATGAGCAGTTCTTC. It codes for CASSPRTGRAHEQFF.